This passage covers 3 T cell receptor beta chains from one sample sequenced in a study of CD8 T cells in ankylosing spondylitis. TCRdb reprocessed the 5' RACE reads with MiXCR, giving one entry per CDR3 protein. The sample includes 180,000 or so distinct CDR3 sequences, around a tenth of them seen just once. Sequenced material: blood, either unsorted or a sorted T cell fraction (not recorded which). Receptors originate from a male donor with ankylosing spondylitis or in good health (not recorded which).

Turning to this clonotype: This may come from a read error, since a much larger clone is one base off. The genes are TRBV15 and TRBJ2-3; TRBD1 matches 7 bases. The CDR3 sequence is 15 residues long. Germline CDR1 is LNHNV and CDR2 is YYDKDF (reference sequence). The CDR3 nucleotides are TGTACCACCAGCAGAGACTTCGACAGGGCAGATACGCAGTATTTT. This encodes CTTSRDFDRADTQYF.

The CDR3 DNA follows: TGTGCCAGCAGTTCCCCTAGTCGACAGGAATATGGCTACACCTTC. This gives the protein CASSSPSRQEYGYTF. This chain links TRBV27 with TRBJ1-2; D is perhaps TRBD1 (6 bases). The CDR3 loop spans 15 amino acids. Germline-derived CDR1 and CDR2 are MNHEY and SMNVEV (reference sequence). The V and J ends lost 4 bases and 5 bases respectively, with 17 bases between them.

This clonotype was seen repeatedly, ten times or more. The chain combines TRBV5-1 with TRBJ2-1; 8 nucleotides align to TRBD2. The J segment lost 10 bases and the V segment lost 3 bases, leaving 6 bases of the junction unmatched. Looked up from germline, CDR1 is SGHRS and CDR2 is YFSETQ. This CDR3 has 13 residues. The CDR3 protein is CASSSTSAGEQFF. CDR3 DNA: TGCGCCAGCAGCTCGACTAGCGCGGGGGAGCAGTTCTTC. The variable domain in full, completed from reference TRBV5-1 and TRBJ2-1, reads KAGVTQTPRYLIKTRGQQVTLSCSPISGHRSVSWYQQTPGQGLQFLFEYFSETQRNKGNFPGRFSGRQFSNSRSEMNVSTLELGDSALYLCASSSTSAGEQFFGPGTRLTVL.